These 19 T cell receptor beta chains share one sample of origin, sequenced in a study of blood T cells in healthy people across ages. Combining a sample-barcoded 5' primer with a J-beta primer mix, a second PCR ran for roughly 7 to 12 cycles. One entry per CDR3 protein results from TCRdb running MiXCR on the 5' RACE reads. The data show about 640,000 distinct CDR3 sequences, under 65% seen once. The sample consisted of blood. The receptors shown here come from a man between 60 and 75 years old in good health.

The V gene is TRBV27, the J gene TRBJ1-6; D is ambiguous. Trimming shortened V by 8 bases and J by 8 bases, and 13 bases separated the two germline ends. The CDR3 is 13 amino acids. Germline V CDR1 and CDR2: MNHEY, SMNVEV (reference sequence). The CDR3 region is CASGESGDSPLHF. The CDR3 DNA reads as TGTGCCAGCGGGGAGTCCGGGGATTCACCCCTCCACTTT.

The rearrangement uses TRBV27 and TRBJ2-5, with 10 nucleotides matching TRBD1. The J call may be faulty, since TRBJ2-7 better matches the DNA end. The germline gives CDR1 MNHEY, CDR2 SMNVEV (reference sequence). The length of the CDR3 is 13 residues. The CDR3 loop is CASSRQGAREQYF. CDR3 nucleotide sequence: TGTGCCAGCTCCCGACAGGGGGCACGCGAGCAGTACTTC.

The genes are TRBV20-1 and TRBJ2-7; possible D gene TRBD1, 6 bases. Germline lookup yields CDR1 DFQATT and CDR2 SNEGSKA (reference sequence). The CDR3 length is 12 residues. The germline V and J ends were trimmed by 5 bases and 9 bases, with 17 bases remaining between them. This CDR3 is CSARRPGERQYF. The CDR3 DNA follows: TGCAGTGCTCGGAGGCCAGGGGAGCGGCAGTACTTC.

This clonotype was counted once. At one end, the junction sequence differs from germline, possibly due to a read error. The chain links TRBV7-2 to TRBJ2-6, with D possibly matching TRBD1 (7 bases). The CDR3 is made up of 18 amino acids. Germline lookup yields CDR1 SGHTA and CDR2 FQGNSA. The chain's CDR3 is CANSLADGTASGANVLTF. The CDR3 nucleotides are TGTGCCAACAGCTTAGCGGACGGGACAGCCTCTGGGGCCAACGTCCTGACTTTC.

This chain uses TRBV19 with TRBJ2-5, with a possible D match to TRBD1 (6 bases). Germline assignment: CDR1 LNHDA and CDR2 SQIVND (reference sequence). The V and J ends lost 5 bases and 1 base respectively, with 17 bases between them. This CDR3 spans 16 amino acids. The CDR3 sequence is CASSPSVGHLQETQYF. CDR3 in DNA: TGTGCCAGTAGTCCGTCGGTGGGACACCTCCAAGAGACCCAGTACTTC.

The chain is built from TRBV2 and TRBJ1-6; 7 bases line up with TRBD1. The CDR3 is made up of 15 amino acids. V shed 6 bases, J shed 1 base, and the junction held 3 bases outside the gene matches. The germline V gene has CDR1 SNHLY and CDR2 FYNNEI. CDR3 residues: CASRGGQSYNSPLHF. The CDR3 DNA reads TGTGCCAGCAGGGGGGGACAGTCCTATAATTCACCCCTCCACTTT. Combining the CDR3 with reference TRBV2 and TRBJ1-6 gives the whole variable domain EPEVTQTPSHQVTQMGQEVILRCVPISNHLYFYWYRQILGQKVEFLVSFYNNEISEKSEIFDDQFSVERPDGSNFTLKIRSTKLEDSAMYFCASRGGQSYNSPLHFGNGTRLTVT.

This chain links TRBV7-2 with TRBJ2-3; D not certain. The germline V gene has CDR1 SGHTA and CDR2 FQGNSA. The CDR3 totals 14 residues. V lost 8 bases and J 4 bases, leaving 16 bases between the germline ends. DNA for the CDR3: TGTGCCAGCCCCTCCCTTATCCGGGCAGATACGCAGTATTTT. It is translated as CASPSLIRADTQYF.

This clonotype was picked up a small number of times. The rearrangement joins TRBV25-1 to TRBJ2-5; 7 bases are a match to TRBD1. The CDR3 contains 14 residues. J lost 4 bases, V lost 1 base, and 3 bases had no gene match. The germline CDR1 and CDR2 sequences are MGHDK and SYGVNS. In DNA form, the CDR3 reads TGTGCCAGCAGTGAATCAACAGGGGCAGAGACCCAGTACTTC. Protein: CASSESTGAETQYF.

The chain joins TRBV6-6 to TRBJ1-3, with TRBD1 matching over 7 bases. CDR1 is MNHNY and CDR2 is SVGAGI in the germline V gene (reference sequence). The CDR3 spans 14 residues. V lost 0 bases, J lost 4 bases, and 0 bases stayed unmatched. The CDR3 here is CASSYSTGGNTIYF. The DNA of the CDR3 is TGTGCCAGCAGTTACTCGACAGGGGGAAACACCATATATTTT.

The J gene is TRBJ2-3, the V gene TRBV4-1; TRBD2 might be the D (7 bases). The CDR3 runs 14 residues. Germline assignment: CDR1 MGHRA and CDR2 YSYEKL. V lost 7 bases to trimming and J lost 4 bases, with 15 bases between them. This chain's CDR3 is CASTPSGGPDTQYF. In DNA, the CDR3 is TGCGCCAGCACGCCCTCGGGGGGCCCAGATACGCAGTATTTT.

CDR3 sequence: CASSQGTHTGELFF. CDR3 DNA sequence: TGTGCCAGCAGCCAGGGGACACACACCGGGGAGCTGTTTTTT. The chain couples TRBV3-1 to TRBJ2-2; D possibly corresponds to TRBD1 (6 bases). V was pared by 3 bases and J by 3 bases, with 8 bases between. CDR1 and CDR2 from the germline V gene are LGHDT and YNNKEL (reference sequence). The CDR3 runs 14 residues.

This rearrangement joins TRBV20-1 to TRBJ2-7, with a possible D match to TRBD2 (5 bases). Judging by the DNA end, TRBJ2-5 fits better; the J call may be wrong. Germline CDR1 reads DFQATT; CDR2 reads SNEGSKA (reference sequence). This CDR3 is 13 amino acids long. This CDR3 reads CSARDSLPETQYF. The CDR3 DNA is TGCAGTGCTAGGGACTCGCTCCCTGAGACCCAGTACTTC.

The chain is built from TRBV5-1 and TRBJ2-5; D possibly corresponds to TRBD2 (6 bases). Germline assignment: CDR1 SGHRS and CDR2 YFSETQ. Trimming shortened V by 3 bases and J by 1 base, and 16 bases separated the two germline ends. This CDR3 is 16 amino acids long. The CDR3 protein is CASSSDSGGPQETQYF. CDR3 bases: TGCGCCAGCAGCTCTGATAGCGGCGGCCCCCAAGAGACCCAGTACTTC.

The V and J genes are TRBV7-2 and TRBJ2-1; no reliable D call. The V end lost 0 bases, the J end lost 2 bases, and 8 bases lay between the germline ends. Germline-derived CDR1 and CDR2 are SGHTA and FQGNSA. The length of the CDR3 is 15 residues. This CDR3 reads CASSLASSTYNEQFF. The CDR3, as DNA: TGTGCCAGCAGCTTAGCTAGCAGTACCTACAATGAGCAGTTCTTC.

Remarks on this clonotype: One end of the junction varies from germline; a read error may be responsible. This rearrangement joins TRBV20-1 to TRBJ2-7, with D tentatively TRBD1 or TRBD2 (5 bases each). Germline CDR1 and CDR2: DFQATT and SNEGSKA (reference sequence). The CDR3 consists of 14 residues. Here the CDR3 DNA reads TGCAGTACTAGAGGGGAATTAGGAACCTACGAGCAGTACTTC. Encoded protein: CSTRGELGTYEQYF.

The gene calls are TRBV6-6 and TRBJ1-2; D is unresolved. Germline V lookup: CDR1 MNHNY, CDR2 SVGAGI (reference sequence). The CDR3 runs 12 residues. V shed 4 bases and J shed 5 bases, with 8 bases lying between them. CDR3 loop: CASSSGSYGYTF. CDR3 bases: TGTGCCAGCAGTTCCGGGAGTTATGGCTACACCTTC.

The chain joins TRBV18 to TRBJ2-3; D is perhaps TRBD2 (7 bases). V lost 6 bases and J 4 bases, leaving 17 bases between the germline ends. CDR1 and CDR2 from the germline V gene are KGHSH and LQKENI. The CDR3 is made up of 15 amino acids. The CDR3 protein is CASSPTRGGPDTQYF. In DNA, the CDR3 is TGTGCCAGCTCCCCTACGAGGGGGGGCCCAGATACGCAGTATTTT.

A single count supports this clonotype. This rearrangement joins TRBV7-2 to TRBJ1-1, with D uncertain. The CDR3 has 14 residues. The V end was cut by 1 base, the J end by 5 bases, with 11 bases between. Germline-derived CDR1 and CDR2 are SGHTA and FQGNSA. For the CDR3, the DNA is TGTGCCAGCAGCTTAGATACGGGGAGAACTGAAGCTTTCTTT. Translating gives CASSLDTGRTEAFF.

This chain links TRBV3-1 with TRBJ2-7, with TRBD1 as a possible D gene (5 bases). This CDR3 comprises 13 residues. V gave up 3 bases and J gave up 2 bases, with 8 bases separating them. Germline assignment: CDR1 LGHDT and CDR2 YNNKEL (reference sequence). CDR3 residues: CASSHGRAYEQYF. The CDR3 DNA reads as TGTGCCAGCAGCCACGGCAGGGCCTACGAGCAGTACTTC.